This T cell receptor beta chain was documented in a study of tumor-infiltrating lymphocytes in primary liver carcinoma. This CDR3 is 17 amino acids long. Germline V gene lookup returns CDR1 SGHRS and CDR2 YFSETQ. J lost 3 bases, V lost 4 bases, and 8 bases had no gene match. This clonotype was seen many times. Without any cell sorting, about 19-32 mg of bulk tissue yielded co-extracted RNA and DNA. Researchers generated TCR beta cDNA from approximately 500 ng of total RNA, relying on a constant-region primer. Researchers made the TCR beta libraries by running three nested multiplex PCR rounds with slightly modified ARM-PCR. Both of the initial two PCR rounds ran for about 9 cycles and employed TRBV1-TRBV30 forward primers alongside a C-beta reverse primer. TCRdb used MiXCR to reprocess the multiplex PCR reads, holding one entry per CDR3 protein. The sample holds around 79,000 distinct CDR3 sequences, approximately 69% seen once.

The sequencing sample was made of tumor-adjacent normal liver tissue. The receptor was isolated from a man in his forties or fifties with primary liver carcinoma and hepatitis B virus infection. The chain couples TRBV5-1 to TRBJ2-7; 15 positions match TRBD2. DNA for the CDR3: TGCGCCAGCAGCCCCGGACTAGCGGGAGGGCCTAACTACGAGCAGTACTTC. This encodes CASSPGLAGGPNYEQYF.